The 20 T cell receptor beta chains listed next were all sequenced from one sample in a study of blood T cell repertoires in COVID-19. Here immunoSEQ multiplex PCR was the method, and the copy in TCRdb shows in-frame clones only, minus some. The sample carries around 250,000 clones, roughly 88% recorded once. The sample consisted of PBMCs or T cells enriched from blood (not recorded which). The source of these receptors is a woman aged 40 to 50 who had been exposed to COVID-19.

The V and J genes are TRBV19 and TRBJ1-2, with 8 bases that match TRBD1. The V and J ends lost 2 bases and 2 bases, in that order; junction bases with no gene match: 1. Germline assignment: CDR1 LNHDA and CDR2 SQIVND (reference sequence). This CDR3 has 14 residues. DNA of the CDR3: TGTGCCAGTAGTATAACAGGGGGGAACTATGGCTACACCTTC. Its translation is CASSITGGNYGYTF.

The V and J genes are TRBV18 and TRBJ2-3; a weak D match, TRBD2 (5 bases). The V gene lost 2 bases and the J gene lost 3 bases, with 9 bases spanning the gap. The CDR3 covers 14 residues. Germline V lookup: CDR1 KGHSH, CDR2 LQKENI. In DNA, the CDR3 is TGTGCCAGCTCACCAGAGAGGGTGACAGATACGCAGTATTTT. This translates into CASSPERVTDTQYF.

The chain has TRBV4-2 and TRBJ1-2, with TRBD1 as a possible D gene (5 bases). The CDR3 has 15 amino acids. Trimming took off 0 bases at V and 8 bases at J, with 16 bases between the two ends. Germline CDR1 reads LGHNA; CDR2 reads YNFKEQ. CDR3 amino acids: CASSQEAGRAWGYTF. CDR3 nucleotides: TGTGCCAGCAGCCAAGAAGCAGGGAGGGCGTGGGGCTACACCTTC.

The V call is TRBV19, the J call TRBJ1-4; possible D gene TRBD1, 5 bases. V lost 8 bases and J lost 3, with 13 bases in between. Per the germline V gene, CDR1 is LNHDA and CDR2 is SQIVND (reference sequence). This CDR3 spans 14 amino acids. The CDR3 sequence is CASDGGVANEKLFF. The CDR3 DNA follows: TGTGCCAGTGATGGGGGGGTAGCTAATGAAAAACTGTTTTTT.

The rearrangement joins TRBV5-4 to TRBJ2-3; 8 bases are a match to TRBD2. The V and J ends lost 0 bases and 2 bases, in that order; junction bases with no gene match: 2. The CDR3 has 15 residues. The germline V gene has CDR1 SGHNT and CDR2 YYREEE (reference sequence). CDR3 region: CASSLVAGLTDTQYF. The CDR3, as DNA: TGTGCCAGCAGCTTGGTAGCGGGGCTCACAGATACGCAGTATTTT.

The chain employs TRBV3-1 (or the pseudogene TRBV3-2) and TRBJ2-7; D is possibly TRBD2 (5 bases). V gave up 5 bases and J gave up 4 bases, with 18 bases separating them. The CDR3 contains 15 residues. The germline V gene encodes CDR1 LGHDT and CDR2 YNNKEL (reference sequence). DNA for the CDR3: TGTGCCAGCAGCACCAGTCCGGGAAGAGGATACGAGCAGTACTTC. Protein sequence: CASSTSPGRGYEQYF.

This chain links TRBV2 with TRBJ1-4; 8 nucleotides line up with TRBD1. V was pared by 8 bases and J by 8 bases, with 7 bases of the junction left unmatched. The germline V gene has CDR1 SNHLY and CDR2 FYNNEI. CDR3 length: 13 amino acids. CDR3 region: CASQRTGNEKLFF. CDR3 nucleotides: TGTGCCAGCCAACGGACAGGGAACGAAAAACTGTTTTTT.

This clone was detected only a few times. The genes are TRBV10-2 and TRBJ2-3, with TRBD1 matching 10 bases. The junction had 3 bases not matched to a gene; V was cut back by 6 bases and J by 6 bases. CDR1 and CDR2 (germline): WSHSY, SAAADI. This CDR3 is built from 13 residues. In nucleotides, the CDR3 is TGCGCCAGCAGCGGACAGGGGGGGGATACGCAGTATTTT. This sequence encodes CASSGQGGDTQYF.

Only a few counts were recorded for this clone. At one end the junction does not follow the germline gene, possibly because of a read error. The rearrangement uses TRBV5-1 and TRBJ1-3; no reliable D call. CDR1 SGHRS and CDR2 YFSETQ come from the germline V gene. The CDR3 covers 15 residues. The CDR3 DNA is TGTGCCAGCAGCTTGTCCAGCGTCAACGGAAACACCATATATTTT. The encoded protein is CASSLSSVNGNTIYF.

The chain uses TRBV29-1 and TRBJ2-7, with TRBD1 matching 7 bases. This CDR3 is built from 13 residues. Germline V gene lookup returns CDR1 SQVTM and CDR2 ANQGSEA. V trimming: 1 base; J trimming: 5 bases; junction bases outside the gene matches: 5. The CDR3 here is CSVEGVGGHEQYF. CDR3 DNA: TGCAGCGTTGAAGGGGTAGGGGGCCACGAGCAGTACTTC.

The gene calls are TRBV29-1 and TRBJ1-1; 7 positions match TRBD1. The CDR3 is 12 amino acids. Per the germline V gene, CDR1 is SQVTM and CDR2 is ANQGSEA. The V and J ends lost 3 bases and 4 bases, in that order; junction bases with no gene match: 2. CDR3 loop: CSVERGRTEAFF. The CDR3 bases are TGCAGCGTTGAGAGGGGGCGCACTGAAGCTTTCTTT.

This clone came up once. The CDR3: CASRSGVGGDTQYF. The CDR3 nucleotides read TGCGCCTCCCGAAGCGGGGTTGGTGGGGATACGCAGTATTTT. The chain links TRBV10-2 to TRBJ2-3, with 7 bases that match TRBD2. The CDR3 has 14 residues. V shed 11 bases, J shed 6 bases, and the junction held 14 bases outside the gene matches. Germline CDR1 WSHSY, CDR2 SAAADI.

The rearrangement joins TRBV7-3 to TRBJ1-6, with D hard to call. The CDR3 loop spans 13 amino acids. CDR1 and CDR2 from the germline V gene are SGHTA and FQGTGA. The germline V and J ends were trimmed by 6 bases and 9 bases, with 12 bases remaining between them. CDR3 in DNA: TGTGCCAGCAGGGGAGATGGGATTTCACCCCTCCACTTT. As protein: CASRGDGISPLHF. Drawing the rest from reference TRBV7-3 and TRBJ1-6, the complete variable domain is GAGVSQTPSNKVTEKGKYVELRCDPISGHTALYWYRQSLGQGPEFLIYFQGTGAADDSGLPNDRFFAVRPEGSVSTLKIQRTERGDSAVYLCASRGDGISPLHFGNGTRLTVT.

This clone was counted a single time. The chain carries TRBV7-2 and TRBJ2-3; TRBD2 matches 8 bases. The CDR3 is 16 amino acids. From germline, CDR1 is SGHTA and CDR2 FQGNSA. J lost 5 bases, V lost 1 base, and 8 bases had no gene match. CDR3 residues: CASSLEGLVHGDTQYF. DNA of the CDR3: TGTGCCAGCAGCTTAGAGGGACTAGTGCATGGAGATACGCAGTATTTT.

This chain links TRBV18 with TRBJ1-5; D not resolved. V gave up 6 bases and J gave up 0 bases, with 12 bases separating them. This CDR3 has 15 residues. Germline V lookup: CDR1 KGHSH, CDR2 LQKENI. DNA of the CDR3: TGTGCCAGCTCTGCGGGATCCGATAGCAATCAGCCCCAGCATTTT. It translates to CASSAGSDSNQPQHF. Combining the CDR3 with reference TRBV18 and TRBJ1-5 gives the whole variable domain NAGVMQNPRHLVRRRGQEARLRCSPMKGHSHVYWYRQLPEEGLKFMVYLQKENIIDESGMPKERFSAEFPKEGPSILRIQQVVRGDSAAYFCASSAGSDSNQPQHFGDGTRLSIL.

The V and J genes are TRBV6-2 or TRBV6-3 and TRBJ1-6, with a tentative D call TRBD1 (5 bases). V shed 4 bases and J shed 3 bases, with 10 bases lying between them. The length of the CDR3 is 15 residues. Germline loops: CDR1 MNHEY, CDR2 SVGEGT. CDR3 amino acids: CASSSETDYNSPLHF. CDR3 nucleotides: TGTGCCAGCAGTTCCGAGACAGACTATAATTCACCCCTCCACTTT.

V gene TRBV19 combines with J gene TRBJ2-1; 8 bases are a match to TRBD1. Trimming at V came to 7 bases and at J to 10 bases, leaving 15 bases not matched to a gene. Per the germline V gene, CDR1 is LNHDA and CDR2 is SQIVND (reference sequence). The CDR3 has 15 residues. CDR3 bases: TGTGCCAGTAATTCGCGGGACAGGTCGACTTGGGAGCAGTTCTTC. Protein product: CASNSRDRSTWEQFF.

The chain combines TRBV3-1 (or the pseudogene TRBV3-2) with TRBJ1-6; no clear D. V was clipped by 5 bases and J by 7 bases, with 6 bases between them. CDR3 size: 12 residues. Germline loops: CDR1 LGHDT, CDR2 YNNKEL (reference sequence). The CDR3 DNA sequence: TGTGCCAGCAGCGAACGGAATTCACCCCTCCACTTT. It yields the protein CASSERNSPLHF.

The chain links TRBV2 to TRBJ1-2; D remains unclear. The V gene's germline CDR1 is SNHLY and CDR2 FYNNEI. CDR3 size: 12 residues. Trimming stripped 4 bases from V and 8 bases from J, with 11 bases between. Here the CDR3 DNA reads TGTGCCAGCAGTGTTGATTTTGAGGGCTACACCTTC. It yields the protein CASSVDFEGYTF.

J is TRBJ2-1 and V is TRBV27; D not certain. Germline-derived CDR1 and CDR2 are MNHEY and SMNVEV (reference sequence). V was trimmed by 0 bases and J by 5 bases, leaving 14 bases between them. The CDR3 covers 16 residues. The CDR3 sequence is CASSLSIGQSHNEQFF. CDR3 nucleotide sequence: TGTGCCAGCAGTTTATCGATTGGGCAGTCCCACAATGAGCAGTTCTTC.